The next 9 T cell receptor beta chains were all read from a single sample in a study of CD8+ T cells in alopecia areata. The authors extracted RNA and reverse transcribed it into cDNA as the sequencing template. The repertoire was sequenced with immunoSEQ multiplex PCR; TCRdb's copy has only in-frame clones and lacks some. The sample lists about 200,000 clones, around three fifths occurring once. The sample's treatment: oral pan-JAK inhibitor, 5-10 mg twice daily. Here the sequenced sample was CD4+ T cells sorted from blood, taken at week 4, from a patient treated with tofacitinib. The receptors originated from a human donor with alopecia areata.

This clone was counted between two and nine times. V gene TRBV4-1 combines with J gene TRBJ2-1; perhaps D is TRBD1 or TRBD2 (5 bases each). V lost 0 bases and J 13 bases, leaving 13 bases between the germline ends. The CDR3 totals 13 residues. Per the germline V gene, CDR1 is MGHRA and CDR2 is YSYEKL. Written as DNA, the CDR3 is TGCGCCAGCAGCCAAGAGGGGTGGGACCGACAGTTCTTC. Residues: CASSQEGWDRQFF.

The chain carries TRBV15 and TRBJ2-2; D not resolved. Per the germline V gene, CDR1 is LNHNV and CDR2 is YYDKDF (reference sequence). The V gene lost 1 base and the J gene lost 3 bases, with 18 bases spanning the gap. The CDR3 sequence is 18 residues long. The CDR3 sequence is CATSRGPLSPVDTGELFF. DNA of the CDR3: TGTGCCACCAGCAGAGGCCCACTCTCTCCCGTGGACACCGGGGAGCTGTTTTTT.

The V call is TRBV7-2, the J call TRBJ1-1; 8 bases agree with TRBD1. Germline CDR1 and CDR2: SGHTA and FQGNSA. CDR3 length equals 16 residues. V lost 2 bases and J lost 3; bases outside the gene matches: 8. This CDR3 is CASSLHQGASDTEAFF. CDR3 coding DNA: TGTGCCAGCAGCTTACACCAGGGGGCCTCGGACACTGAAGCTTTCTTT.

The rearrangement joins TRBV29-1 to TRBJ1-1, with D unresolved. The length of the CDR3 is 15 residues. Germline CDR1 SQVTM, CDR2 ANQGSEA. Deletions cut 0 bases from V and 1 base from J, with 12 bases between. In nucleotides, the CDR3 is TGCAGCGTTGAAGATGGAGGGAGTGGGAACACTGAAGCTTTCTTT. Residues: CSVEDGGSGNTEAFF.

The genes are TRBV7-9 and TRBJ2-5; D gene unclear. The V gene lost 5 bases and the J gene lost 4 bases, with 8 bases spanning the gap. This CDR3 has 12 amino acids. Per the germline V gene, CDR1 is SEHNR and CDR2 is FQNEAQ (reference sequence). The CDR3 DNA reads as TGTGCCAGCAGCCAAGTCGGAGAGACCCAGTACTTC. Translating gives CASSQVGETQYF.

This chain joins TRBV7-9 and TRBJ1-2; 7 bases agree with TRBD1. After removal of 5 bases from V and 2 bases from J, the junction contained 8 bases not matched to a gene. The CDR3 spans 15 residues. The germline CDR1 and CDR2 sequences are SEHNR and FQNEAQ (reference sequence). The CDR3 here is CASSRGQDSNYGYTF. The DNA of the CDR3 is TGTGCCAGCAGCCGCGGACAGGACAGCAACTATGGCTACACCTTC.

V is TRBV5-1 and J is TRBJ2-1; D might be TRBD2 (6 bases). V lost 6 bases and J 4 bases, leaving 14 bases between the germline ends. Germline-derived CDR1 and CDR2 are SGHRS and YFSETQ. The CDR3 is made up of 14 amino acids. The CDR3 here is CASTRGGIYNEQFF. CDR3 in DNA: TGCGCCAGCACCCGAGGCGGGATTTACAATGAGCAGTTCTTC. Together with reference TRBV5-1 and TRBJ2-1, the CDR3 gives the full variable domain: KAGVTQTPRYLIKTRGQQVTLSCSPISGHRSVSWYQQTPGQGLQFLFEYFSETQRNKGNFPGRFSGRQFSNSRSEMNVSTLELGDSALYLCASTRGGIYNEQFFGPGTRLTVL.

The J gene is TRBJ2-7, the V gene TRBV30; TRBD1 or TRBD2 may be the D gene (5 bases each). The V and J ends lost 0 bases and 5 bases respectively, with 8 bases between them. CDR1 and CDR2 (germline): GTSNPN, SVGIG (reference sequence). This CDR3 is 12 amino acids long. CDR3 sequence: CAWSVRGDEQYF. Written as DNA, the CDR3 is TGTGCCTGGAGTGTCCGAGGGGACGAGCAGTACTTC.

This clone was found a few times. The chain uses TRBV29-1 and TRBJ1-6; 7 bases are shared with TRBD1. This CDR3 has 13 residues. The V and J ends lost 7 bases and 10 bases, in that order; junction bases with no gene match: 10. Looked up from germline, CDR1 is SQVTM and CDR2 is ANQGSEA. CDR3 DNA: TGCAGCGCTCAGACAGGGTGGGGCTCACCCCTCCACTTT. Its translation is CSAQTGWGSPLHF.